This T cell receptor beta chain was documented in a study of blood T cell repertoires in COVID-19. Study in general: From T cells, B-cell-depleted T cells, or PBMCs came the material, which was cDNA or gDNA.

As processed by the authors: Amplified reference gene primers provided the basis for estimating nucleated cell counts. The repertoire was sequenced with immunoSEQ multiplex PCR; TCRdb's copy has only in-frame clones and lacks some. V and J calls and clone size follow that table, whereas D and trimming were derived from the DNA. Altogether some 200,000 clones are present, approximately 90% being singletons, with the ten largest covering roughly 2.5%. Across 20 to 25 US areas, participants ranged in age from 18 to 89 years. Germline CDR1 is MNHEY and CDR2 is SVGAGI. CDR3 length equals 15 residues. V lost 5 bases to trimming and J lost 3 bases; unmatched junction nucleotides: 6.

The rearrangement uses TRBV6-5 and TRBJ2-7; 11 positions agree with TRBD2. The receptor comes from a woman aged 25 to 39 who had recovered from COVID-19. Material: PBMCs or T cells enriched from blood (not recorded which). CDR3 in DNA: TGTGCCAGCAGTCCTCCGACTAGCGGGGACTACGAGCAGTACTTC. It encodes CASSPPTSGDYEQYF.